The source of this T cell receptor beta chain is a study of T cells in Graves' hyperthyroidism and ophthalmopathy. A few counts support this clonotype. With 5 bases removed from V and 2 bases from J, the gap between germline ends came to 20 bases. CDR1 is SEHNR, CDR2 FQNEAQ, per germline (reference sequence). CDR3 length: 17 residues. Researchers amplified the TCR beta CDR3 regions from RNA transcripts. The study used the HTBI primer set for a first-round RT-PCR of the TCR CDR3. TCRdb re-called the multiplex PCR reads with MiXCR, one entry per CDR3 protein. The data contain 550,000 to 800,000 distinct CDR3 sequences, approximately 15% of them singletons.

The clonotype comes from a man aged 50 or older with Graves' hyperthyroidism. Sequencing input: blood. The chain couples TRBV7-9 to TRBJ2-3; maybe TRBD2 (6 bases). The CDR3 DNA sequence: TGTGCCAGCAGCGCGGGACTTTCCTTGCATAACACAGATACGCAGTATTTT. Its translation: CASSAGLSLHNTDTQYF. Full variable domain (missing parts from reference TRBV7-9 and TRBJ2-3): DTGVSQNPRHKITKRGQNVTFRCDPISEHNRLYWYRQTLGQGPEFLTYFQNEAQLEKSRLLSDRFSAERPKGSFSTLEIQRTEQGDSAMYLCASSAGLSLHNTDTQYFGPGTRLTVL.